The 22 T cell receptor beta chains presented below share a single source sample, sequenced in a study of blood T cell repertoires in COVID-19. Some clones are missing from TCRdb's copy, which holds only in-frame ones; the method was immunoSEQ multiplex PCR. The data show about 18,000 clones, with 80% seen just once and more than 9.5% held by the top ten. Sequenced material: peripheral blood. These receptors originate from a man older than 75 with acute or convalescent COVID-19.

This chain joins TRBV24-1 and TRBJ1-2, with D unclear. CDR1 is KGHDR and CDR2 is SFDVKD in the germline V gene. The V end lost 10 bases, the J end lost 0 bases, and 14 bases lay between the germline ends. The CDR3 contains 14 residues. The CDR3 sequence is CATKHVEPNYGYTF. In nucleotides, the CDR3 is TGTGCCACGAAACACGTCGAACCTAACTATGGCTACACCTTC.

The V and J genes are TRBV11-2 and TRBJ2-3, with 7 positions matching TRBD2. This CDR3 region has 17 residues. Germline CDR1 is SGHAT and CDR2 is FQNNGV. V trimming: 3 bases; J trimming: 2 bases; junction bases outside the gene matches: 11. For the CDR3, the DNA is TGTGCCAGCAGCTTCTCGAGTATGGAGCGGGACACAGATACGCAGTATTTT. Amino acid sequence: CASSFSSMERDTDTQYF.

This clone came up a few times. V gene TRBV30 combines with J gene TRBJ1-5, with a weak D call TRBD1 (6 bases). In germline, CDR1 is GTSNPN, CDR2 SVGIG (reference sequence). The CDR3 totals 14 residues. The V gene lost 0 bases and the J gene lost 6 bases, with 12 bases spanning the gap. The CDR3 reads CAWSVRGGGQPQHF. The DNA for the CDR3 is TGTGCCTGGAGTGTGAGGGGGGGCGGTCAGCCCCAGCATTTT.

The V call is TRBV11-2, the J call TRBJ2-7; D ambiguous. Trimming removed 2 bases at V and 4 bases at J, with 18 bases between. This CDR3 comprises 16 residues. Germline-derived CDR1 and CDR2 are SGHAT and FQNNGV. DNA of the CDR3: TGTGCCAGCAGCTTATGGTTGCTCGGCGGAGAATACGAGCAGTACTTC. It codes for CASSLWLLGGEYEQYF.

The chain is built from TRBV5-1 and TRBJ2-7; 7 bases align to TRBD1. CDR1 is SGHRS and CDR2 is YFSETQ in the germline V gene. CDR3 length: 15 amino acids. V dropped 2 bases and J dropped 0; count of bases not matched to a gene: 5. CDR3 protein: CASSLRTGFSYEQYF. Here the CDR3 DNA reads TGCGCCAGCAGCTTACGGACAGGTTTCTCCTACGAGCAGTACTTC.

V is TRBV30 and J is TRBJ2-1, with a possible D match to TRBD1 (6 bases). The ends were cut back, 5 bases at V and 10 bases at J, with 21 bases in the middle. Germline CDR1 reads GTSNPN; CDR2 reads SVGIG (reference sequence). CDR3 length: 14 residues. The CDR3 region is CAWARDNYNEEQFF. The DNA of the CDR3 is TGTGCCTGGGCTCGGGACAATTACAATGAGGAGCAGTTCTTC.

The rearrangement joins TRBV5-1 to TRBJ2-3; TRBD2 aligns across 8 bases. J gave up 3 bases and V 2 bases, and 5 bases lay outside the gene matches. There are 15 residues in the CDR3. The germline V gene encodes CDR1 SGHRS and CDR2 YFSETQ. In nucleotides, the CDR3 is TGCGCCAGCAGCTTTGCGGGGGGAGTAACAGATACGCAGTATTTT. Protein product: CASSFAGGVTDTQYF.

This sequence joins TRBV5-5 and TRBJ2-7; the match to TRBD2 covers 11 bases. V lost 0 bases and J lost 2; bases outside the gene matches: 1. Germline V CDR1 and CDR2: SGHKS, YYEKEE (reference sequence). The CDR3 covers 15 residues. In DNA form, the CDR3 reads TGTGCCAGCAGCTTGGATAGCGGGGGGGCCTACGAGCAGTACTTC. This sequence encodes CASSLDSGGAYEQYF. The variable domain in full, completed from reference TRBV5-5 and TRBJ2-7, reads DAGVTQSPTHLIKTRGQQVTLRCSPISGHKSVSWYQQVLGQGPQFIFQYYEKEERGRGNFPDRFSARQFPNYSSELNVNALLLGDSALYLCASSLDSGGAYEQYFGPGTRLTVT.

The chain joins TRBV29-1 to TRBJ2-5; 8 bases line up with TRBD2. The CDR3 covers 13 residues. V trimming: 4 bases; J trimming: 5 bases; junction bases outside the gene matches: 6. The germline CDR1 and CDR2 sequences are SQVTM and ANQGSEA. The CDR3 DNA is TGCAGCGTTGGTAGCGGGGCGCTGGAGACCCAGTACTTC. It codes for CSVGSGALETQYF.

In nucleotides, the CDR3 is TGTGCCAGCTCACCGAGAGGTGATCAAGAGACCCAGTACTTC. Its translation: CASSPRGDQETQYF. The chain has TRBV18 and TRBJ2-5; D remains unclear. V dropped 3 bases and J dropped 2 bases, with 10 bases sitting between them. This CDR3 region has 14 residues. Per germline, CDR1 KGHSH and CDR2 LQKENI.

The J gene is TRBJ1-6, the V gene TRBV3-1 (or the pseudogene TRBV3-2); the D gene is possibly TRBD1 (6 bases). The length of the CDR3 is 15 residues. Germline lookup yields CDR1 LGHDT and CDR2 YNNKEL (reference sequence). The ends were cut back, 4 bases at V and 2 bases at J, with 9 bases in the middle. Here the CDR3 DNA reads TGTGCCAGCAGCCCCAGGGGAGCCTATAATTCACCCCTCCACTTT. Its translation is CASSPRGAYNSPLHF.

The V call is TRBV6-5, the J call TRBJ1-3; D is unresolved. CDR1 and CDR2 from the germline V gene are MNHEY and SVGAGI. The CDR3 is made up of 14 amino acids. V was pared by 2 bases and J by 2 bases, with 7 bases between. The CDR3 sequence is CASSYDFPGNTIYF. CDR3 sequence (DNA): TGTGCCAGCAGTTACGACTTTCCTGGAAACACCATATATTTT.

The genes are TRBV2 and TRBJ1-6; TRBD1 aligns across 10 bases. Germline V lookup: CDR1 SNHLY, CDR2 FYNNEI. The CDR3 has 16 residues. V was clipped by 5 bases and J by 7 bases; unmatched bases: 8. Written as DNA, the CDR3 is TGTGCCAGCAGTTGGGACAGGGGATCCCTGAATTCACCCCTCCACTTT. Translation: CASSWDRGSLNSPLHF.

The rearrangement links TRBV6-5 to TRBJ1-2; tentatively, D is TRBD1 (5 bases). The CDR3 is 12 residues long. Per germline, CDR1 MNHEY and CDR2 SVGAGI. The V gene lost 6 bases and the J gene lost 8 bases, with 13 bases spanning the gap. The chain's CDR3 is CASSPSGLGYTF. CDR3 nucleotide sequence: TGTGCCAGCAGCCCCTCAGGGCTGGGCTACACCTTC.

This clone was seen a single time. The chain has TRBV5-1 and TRBJ2-6; the D gene is possibly TRBD1 (6 bases). The germline CDR1 and CDR2 sequences are SGHRS and YFSETQ. The CDR3 loop spans 16 amino acids. Trimming took off 0 bases at V and 0 bases at J, with 7 bases between the two ends. The CDR3: CASSLGQVSGANVLTF. The CDR3 DNA follows: TGCGCCAGCAGCTTGGGACAGGTCTCTGGGGCCAACGTCCTGACTTTC.

The V gene is TRBV14, the J gene TRBJ2-5; 7 bases map to TRBD2. The V gene's germline CDR1 is SGHDN and CDR2 FVKESK. Trimming took 4 bases from V and 0 from J; bases not matched to a gene: 8. This CDR3 has 16 residues. The CDR3 here is CASSRGGTAHQETQYF. The CDR3 nucleotides are TGTGCCAGCAGCCGGGGGGGGACGGCCCACCAAGAGACCCAGTACTTC.

By share, this clone counts as medium-sized. This rearrangement joins TRBV19 to TRBJ2-1; 13 bases are shared with TRBD2. The CDR3 length is 15 residues. CDR1 LNHDA and CDR2 SQIVND come from the germline V gene (reference sequence). With 6 bases clipped from V and 7 bases from J, the junction kept 6 bases outside the gene matches. In DNA form, the CDR3 reads TGTGCCAGTAGCCGGACTAGCGGGAGTCTGAATGAGCAGTTCTTC. This gives the protein CASSRTSGSLNEQFF.

V and J are TRBV6-2 or TRBV6-3 and TRBJ2-7; 7 bases line up with TRBD1. The V segment lost 2 bases and the J segment 0 bases; nucleotides outside the gene matches: 10. The germline CDR1 and CDR2 sequences are MNHEY and SVGEGT. CDR3 size: 17 residues. The CDR3 region is CASSYPSTGTASYEQYF. DNA for the CDR3: TGTGCCAGCAGTTACCCCTCTACCGGGACAGCCTCCTACGAGCAGTACTTC.

V gene TRBV7-2 combines with J gene TRBJ1-4; TRBD1 matches 10 bases. The CDR3 sequence is 14 residues long. The V segment lost 5 bases and the J segment 7 bases; nucleotides outside the gene matches: 4. Looked up from germline, CDR1 is SGHTA and CDR2 is FQGNSA. The CDR3 DNA is TGTGCCAGCAGCGGACAGGGGGGAGGTGAAAAACTGTTTTTT. Amino acids: CASSGQGGGEKLFF.

The rearrangement joins TRBV6-5 to TRBJ2-1, with 8 bases matching TRBD2. Germline values: CDR1 MNHEY, CDR2 SVGAGI. The junction had 11 bases not matched to a gene; V was cut back by 6 bases and J by 7 bases. The CDR3 spans 15 residues. The CDR3, as DNA: TGTGCCAGCAGGAATGGGGGACCGGGAGGGAATGAGCAGTTCTTC. Translating gives CASRNGGPGGNEQFF.

The rearrangement joins TRBV11-2 to TRBJ2-2; D is perhaps TRBD1 (5 bases). This CDR3 contains 14 residues. Germline assignment: CDR1 SGHAT and CDR2 FQNNGV. V was trimmed by 7 bases and J by 6 bases, leaving 15 bases between them. This chain's CDR3 is CASTLGVFAGELFF. The CDR3 coding sequence is TGTGCCAGCACCCTAGGGGTTTTCGCCGGGGAGCTGTTTTTT.

This chain uses TRBV4-2 with TRBJ1-5, with D unclear. CDR3 size: 15 residues. Trimming took off 1 base at V and 1 base at J, with 8 bases between the two ends. Germline-derived CDR1 and CDR2 are LGHNA and YNFKEQ. CDR3 protein: CASSQGPESNQPQHF. The CDR3, as DNA: TGTGCCAGCAGCCAAGGTCCGGAGAGCAATCAGCCCCAGCATTTT.